Presented here are 20 T cell receptor beta chains from one specimen sequenced in a study of neurological immune-mediated disorders. TCRdb re-analysed the 5' RACE reads in MiXCR, keeping a single row per CDR3 protein. The sample holds around 130,000 distinct CDR3 sequences, roughly 3.4% seen once. The sample comprised PBMCs. All receptors derive from a woman aged 30 to 39 with multiple sclerosis.

This clonotype was observed at least ten times. The chain employs TRBV6-5 and TRBJ1-3; tentatively, D is TRBD1 (6 bases). The CDR3 is 16 residues long. Trimming cost V 8 bases and J 3 bases, with 20 bases left between them. Germline CDR1 and CDR2: MNHEY and SVGAGI. The CDR3 nucleotides are TGTGCCAGCCGGAAAAGAGGGGGTGCAGGTGGAAACACCATATATTTT. This codes for CASRKRGGAGGNTIYF.

This clonotype was seen ten or more times. The chain combines TRBV19 with TRBJ1-1; maybe TRBD1 (6 bases). The germline V gene encodes CDR1 LNHDA and CDR2 SQIVND (reference sequence). The CDR3 has 16 residues. Trimming pared 7 bases from V and 7 bases from J, leaving 25 bases between. CDR3 bases: TGTGCCAGTAAGGGGGGGGACTCTAGAAACAAAATTGAAGCTTTCTTT. Protein sequence: CASKGGDSRNKIEAFF. Full variable domain (rest looked up from reference TRBV19 and TRBJ1-1): DGGITQSPKYLFRKEGQNVTLSCEQNLNHDAMYWYRQDPGQGLRLIYYSQIVNDFQKGDIAEGYSVSREKKESFPLTVTSAQKNPTAFYLCASKGGDSRNKIEAFFGQGTRLTVV.

This clonotype was observed many times. The chain recombines TRBV5-1 with TRBJ2-5; D assignment may be TRBD1 or TRBD2 (5 bases each). This CDR3 has 13 residues. V shed 1 base and J shed 4 bases, with 8 bases lying between them. Germline-derived CDR1 and CDR2 are SGHRS and YFSETQ. CDR3 nucleotides: TGCGCCAGCAGCTTGTGGGACCTAGAGACCCAGTACTTC. Residues: CASSLWDLETQYF.

There are many counts of this clonotype. V usage is TRBV12-5 and J usage is TRBJ1-1; D remains ambiguous. Germline CDR1 is LGHNT and CDR2 is FRNRAP. V dropped 5 bases and J dropped 0 bases, with 7 bases sitting between them. The CDR3 covers 13 residues. In DNA, the CDR3 is TGTGCTAGTGGTCTTAAGGTGAACACTGAAGCTTTCTTT. Its translation is CASGLKVNTEAFF.

This clonotype showed up many times. The chain recombines TRBV7-2 with TRBJ1-2; 7 bases align to TRBD1. Germline assignment: CDR1 SGHTA and CDR2 FQGNSA. Trimming at V came to 7 bases and at J to 1 base, leaving 6 bases not matched to a gene. This CDR3 has 14 residues. As DNA, the CDR3 is TGTGCCAGCAACACAGGGGTTGATAACTATGGCTACACCTTC. Protein: CASNTGVDNYGYTF.

This clonotype was seen repeatedly, ten times or more. The chain has TRBV7-2 and TRBJ2-3, with D perhaps matching TRBD1 (5 bases). Germline CDR1 and CDR2: SGHTA and FQGNSA. The CDR3 totals 14 residues. The germline V and J ends were trimmed by 5 bases and 4 bases, with 13 bases remaining between them. CDR3: CASSLRGRADTQYF. CDR3 coding DNA: TGTGCCAGCAGCCTTAGGGGTCGGGCAGATACGCAGTATTTT.

The sample holds many counts of this clonotype. The V call is TRBV30, the J call TRBJ2-7, with 7 bases lining up with TRBD1. The CDR3 spans 13 residues. Germline trimming cut 0 bases from V and 2 bases from J; bases unmatched to any gene: 1. Germline values: CDR1 GTSNPN, CDR2 SVGIG (reference sequence). CDR3 region: CAWSVGTAYEQYF. CDR3 bases: TGTGCCTGGAGTGTCGGGACAGCCTACGAGCAGTACTTC.

This clonotype was detected ten times or more. CDR3 amino acids: CSARVMRSQETQYF. DNA of the CDR3: TGCAGTGCTAGAGTAATGAGGAGCCAAGAGACCCAGTACTTC. This chain joins TRBV20-1 and TRBJ2-5, with D hard to call. V was trimmed by 1 base and J by 1 base, leaving 10 bases between them. This CDR3 has 14 amino acids. Per the germline V gene, CDR1 is DFQATT and CDR2 is SNEGSKA (reference sequence).

This clonotype was counted at least ten times. V is TRBV20-1 and J is TRBJ2-5; D remains unclear. Germline CDR1 and CDR2: DFQATT and SNEGSKA (reference sequence). V was pared by 3 bases and J by 2 bases, with 7 bases between. The CDR3 contains 12 residues. This chain's CDR3 is CSASQSQETQYF. In DNA form, the CDR3 reads TGCAGTGCTAGCCAGAGTCAAGAGACCCAGTACTTC.

There are many counts of this clonotype. The gene calls are TRBV6-1 and TRBJ2-7; D is uncertain. The V gene lost 2 bases and the J gene lost 9 bases, with 14 bases spanning the gap. Germline lookup yields CDR1 MNHNS and CDR2 SASEGT. This CDR3 has 13 amino acids. CDR3: CASSELGSSRQYF. CDR3 nucleotide sequence: TGTGCCAGCAGTGAACTTGGATCCTCGCGGCAGTACTTC.

This clonotype has at least ten counts. This chain links TRBV6-2 or TRBV6-3 with TRBJ2-1; TRBD2 agrees at 9 bases. Trimming at V came to 7 bases and at J to 2 bases, leaving 6 bases not matched to a gene. The CDR3 is made up of 15 amino acids. Germline CDR1 reads MNHEY; CDR2 reads SVGEGT. CDR3 DNA: TGTGCCAGCAACCAGGTAGCGGGGGCCTACAATGAGCAGTTCTTC. Protein product: CASNQVAGAYNEQFF.

At least ten counts were recorded for this clonotype. The chain couples TRBV6-2 or TRBV6-3 to TRBJ2-1; the D is unclear. Between the trimmed V and J ends, which lost 0 bases and 7 bases, there was a span of 16 bases. The CDR3 is made up of 16 amino acids. Germline V CDR1 and CDR2: MNHEY, SVGEGT. The CDR3 reads CASSYSTESKGNEQFF. CDR3 DNA sequence: TGTGCCAGCAGTTACTCGACGGAGTCCAAGGGTAATGAGCAGTTCTTC.

This clonotype was recorded at least ten times. J is TRBJ1-2 and V is TRBV10-3; TRBD1 matches 8 bases. After removal of 4 bases from V and 8 bases from J, the junction contained 6 bases not matched to a gene. The CDR3 consists of 13 residues. Germline V CDR1 and CDR2: ENHRY, SYGVKD. CDR3 DNA: TGTGCCATCAGTGGGACAGGGATAGAAGGCTACACCTTC. Its translation is CAISGTGIEGYTF.

This clonotype was seen many times. The J gene is TRBJ1-6, the V gene TRBV7-2; D gene ambiguous. Germline CDR1 and CDR2: SGHTA and FQGNSA. The ends were cut back, 0 bases at V and 10 bases at J, with 4 bases in the middle. The CDR3 is 12 residues long. For the CDR3, the DNA is TGTGCCAGCAGCTTAGCGGGGTCACCCCTCCACTTT. Its protein product is CASSLAGSPLHF.

This clonotype was observed many times. The chain is built from TRBV20-1 and TRBJ1-6; D is ambiguous. The CDR3 length is 12 residues. V lost 0 bases and J 10 bases, leaving 7 bases between the germline ends. CDR1 DFQATT and CDR2 SNEGSKA come from the germline V gene (reference sequence). CDR3 DNA sequence: TGCAGTGCTAGAGAAGTGGAATCACCCCTCCACTTT. This translates into CSAREVESPLHF.

The V call is TRBV20-1, the J call TRBJ2-2, with 9 bases matching TRBD2. The CDR3 consists of 15 residues. Germline V lookup: CDR1 DFQATT, CDR2 SNEGSKA (reference sequence). The V segment lost 3 bases and the J segment 3 bases; nucleotides outside the gene matches: 5. CDR3 region: CSARASGIYTGELFF. Here the CDR3 DNA reads TGCAGTGCTAGGGCTAGCGGGATTTACACCGGGGAGCTGTTTTTT.

The table lists this clonotype with many counts. The V call is TRBV9, the J call TRBJ1-6; 7 bases are shared with TRBD1. Germline V lookup: CDR1 SGDLS, CDR2 YYNGEE. This CDR3 region has 15 residues. Trimming removed 7 bases from V and 7 bases from J; junction bases left unmatched: 11. The CDR3 nucleotides read TGTGCCAGCGGCAGACAGGGAAGTAGGAATTCACCCCTCCACTTT. It yields the protein CASGRQGSRNSPLHF.

This clonotype has at least ten counts. The rearrangement uses TRBV15 and TRBJ2-1, with TRBD1 as a possible D gene (5 bases). The germline gives CDR1 LNHNV, CDR2 YYDKDF (reference sequence). The CDR3 sequence is 14 residues long. Trimming removed 1 base at V and 8 bases at J, with 12 bases between. The CDR3 spells CATSRAGAMYEQFF. In DNA, the CDR3 is TGTGCCACCAGCAGAGCTGGGGCTATGTATGAGCAGTTCTTC.

This clonotype was seen ten or more times. This chain joins TRBV7-8 and TRBJ2-1; 10 bases match TRBD1. Germline CDR1 is SGHVS and CDR2 is FQNEAQ. The CDR3 runs 19 residues. Trimming removed 5 bases from V and 0 bases from J; junction bases left unmatched: 13. The CDR3 nucleotides are TGTGCCAGCAGCCATCCGGGACAGGGGAAGGTAGTCTCCTACAATGAGCAGTTCTTC. Its translation is CASSHPGQGKVVSYNEQFF. Based on the CDR3 plus reference TRBV7-8 and TRBJ2-1, the full variable domain is GAGVSQSPRYKVAKRGQDVALRCDPISGHVSLFWYQQALGQGPEFLTYFQNEAQLDKSGLPSDRFFAERPEGSVSTLKIQRTQQEDSAVYLCASSHPGQGKVVSYNEQFFGPGTRLTVL.

In this sample, this clonotype turned up many times. J is TRBJ1-2 and V is TRBV12-3 or TRBV12-4; tentatively, D is TRBD1 (5 bases). The CDR3 consists of 15 residues. V was trimmed by 6 bases and J by 3 bases, leaving 17 bases between them. The CDR3 reads CASRPRTGDDYGYTF. CDR3 coding DNA: TGTGCCAGCAGACCCCGGACGGGGGACGACTATGGCTACACCTTC.